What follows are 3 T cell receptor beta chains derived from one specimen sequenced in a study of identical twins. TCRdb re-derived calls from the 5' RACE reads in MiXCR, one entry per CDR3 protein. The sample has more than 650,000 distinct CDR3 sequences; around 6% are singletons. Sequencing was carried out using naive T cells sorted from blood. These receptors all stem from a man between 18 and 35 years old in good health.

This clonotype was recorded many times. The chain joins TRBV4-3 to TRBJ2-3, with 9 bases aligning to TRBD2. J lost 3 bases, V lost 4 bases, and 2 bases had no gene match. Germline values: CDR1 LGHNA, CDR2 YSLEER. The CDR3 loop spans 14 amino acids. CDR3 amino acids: CASSRGLATDTQYF. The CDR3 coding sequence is TGCGCCAGCAGCCGAGGACTAGCGACAGATACGCAGTATTTT.

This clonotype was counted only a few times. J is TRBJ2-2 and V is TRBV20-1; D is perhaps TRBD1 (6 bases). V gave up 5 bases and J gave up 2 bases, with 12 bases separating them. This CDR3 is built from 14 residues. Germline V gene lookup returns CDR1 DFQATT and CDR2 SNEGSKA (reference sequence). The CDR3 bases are TGCAGTGCTCTAAGGACAGCCAACACCGGGGAGCTGTTTTTT. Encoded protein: CSALRTANTGELFF.

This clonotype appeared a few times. CDR3 residues: CASSPHGRETYEQYF. CDR3 bases: TGTGCCAGCAGCCCCCATGGGCGGGAGACCTACGAGCAGTACTTC. The rearrangement links TRBV14 to TRBJ2-7; 7 nucleotides line up with TRBD2. Germline assignment: CDR1 SGHDN and CDR2 FVKESK. The CDR3 loop spans 15 amino acids. Trimming took 4 bases from V and 2 from J; bases not matched to a gene: 8.